These T cell receptor beta chains were read from a single sample in a study of shared clonotypes between healthy human individuals. Assay: immunoSEQ multiplex PCR; the TCRdb copy retains only in-frame clones and omits some. The sample shows nearly 1,000,000 clones, 76% of them seen only once. Input material: memory CD4+ T cells sorted from blood. All receptors come from a young man in good health. CDR3s include the opening cysteine and the closing phenylalanine or tryptophan. The order of the fields is CDR3 protein, CDR3 DNA, clone size, D gene, J gene, V gene. The D gene is left open where the match is weak. The listing skips clone size in some rows; elsewhere it reads once, few, many or a size class.

CASSVVGGSQETQYF,TGTGCCAGCAGCGTTGTGGGCGGGAGTCAGGAGACCCAGTACTTC,once,TRBD2,TRBJ2-5,TRBV9
CASSISAGRGANVLTF,TGTGCCAGTAGTATCTCCGCAGGGCGAGGGGCCAACGTCCTGACTTTC,NA,NA,TRBJ2-6,TRBV19
CASSRDAASYEQYF,TGTGCCAGCAGCCGGGATGCGGCGTCCTACGAGCAGTACTTC,NA,NA,TRBJ2-7,TRBV6-6
CAWSGSPTGVIAFF,TGTGCCTGGAGTGGATCACCGACAGGGGTTATAGCTTTCTTT,NA,TRBD1,TRBJ1-1,TRBV30
CASSSGVIVETQYF,TGTGCCAGCAGCTCCGGGGTTATCGTGGAGACCCAGTACTTC,once,NA,TRBJ2-5,TRBV7-2
CASSPIIGNQPQHF,TGTGCCAGCTCACCGATAATTGGCAATCAGCCCCAGCATTTT,NA,NA,TRBJ1-5,TRBV18
CASSTRDRTYEQYF,TGTGCCAGCAGTACCCGGGACAGGACCTACGAGCAGTACTTC,NA,TRBD1,TRBJ2-7,TRBV6-1
CASGYGQTYEQYF,TGTGCTAGTGGCTATGGACAGACCTACGAGCAGTACTTC,few,NA,TRBJ2-7,TRBV12-5
CASSPGTGPNEQFF,TGCGCCAGCAGCCCCGGGACAGGGCCCAATGAGCAGTTCTTC,NA,TRBD1,TRBJ2-1,TRBV5-1
CASSMDSSNQPQHF,TGTGCCAGCAGTATGGACAGCAGCAATCAGCCCCAGCATTTT,NA,NA,TRBJ1-5,TRBV27
CASSWDSLTYGYTF,TGCGCCAGCAGTTGGGACAGTCTAACCTATGGCTACACCTTC,few,TRBD1,TRBJ1-2,TRBV5-1